A single sample gave rise to the 11 T cell receptor beta chains below, sequenced in a study of T-cell memory formation after mild COVID-19. From the 5' RACE reads, TCRdb called clonotypes with MiXCR, one entry per CDR3 protein. The profile shows about 340,000 distinct CDR3 sequences, 20% to 25% of them singletons. Specimen: PBMCs or a T cell subset sorted from them (not recorded which). Every receptor here comes from a man younger than 35 who had mild COVID-19 (a few samples of this study predate the infection). Cell type and time point are not known.

In DNA form, the CDR3 reads TGTGCCATCAGTGACGACGGACTAATGGAGGATACGCAGTATTTT. This gives the protein CAISDDGLMEDTQYF. The chain employs TRBV10-3 and TRBJ2-3, with D possibly matching TRBD2 (6 bases). Trimming took 3 bases from V and 6 from J, leaving 16 bases between them. The germline V gene encodes CDR1 ENHRY and CDR2 SYGVKD. There are 15 residues in the CDR3.

The chain links TRBV7-2 to TRBJ2-5, with D possibly being TRBD2 (6 bases). Trimming stripped 5 bases from V and 4 bases from J, with 14 bases between. The CDR3 is made up of 14 amino acids. The germline CDR1 and CDR2 sequences are SGHTA and FQGNSA. CDR3 DNA: TGTGCCAGCAGCCGTGGAGGGGCCGGAGAGACCCAGTACTTC. Translating gives CASSRGGAGETQYF.

The chain is built from TRBV20-1 and TRBJ2-4; D is possibly TRBD1 or TRBD2 (5 bases each). From germline, CDR1 is DFQATT and CDR2 SNEGSKA (reference sequence). The CDR3 is 11 amino acids. The CDR3 region is CSGTDKNIQYF. CDR3 nucleotides: TGCTCCGGGACGGACAAAAACATTCAGTACTTC.

The chain employs TRBV7-9 and TRBJ2-1, with unresolved D. CDR1 is SEHNR and CDR2 is FQNEAQ in the germline V gene (reference sequence). The CDR3 has 14 amino acids. V dropped 2 bases and J dropped 1 base, with 6 bases sitting between them. The CDR3, as DNA: TGTGCCAGCAGCTTAACTGAGTCCTACAATGAGCAGTTCTTC. Protein sequence: CASSLTESYNEQFF. Full variable domain (outside the CDR3, taken from reference TRBV7-9 and TRBJ2-1): DTGVSQNPRHKITKRGQNVTFRCDPISEHNRLYWYRQTLGQGPEFLTYFQNEAQLEKSRLLSDRFSAERPKGSFSTLEIQRTEQGDSAMYLCASSLTESYNEQFFGPGTRLTVL.

The count of this clonotype is one. V is TRBV5-6 and J is TRBJ1-4; 7 bases align to TRBD1. The V gene end was trimmed by 2 bases and the J gene end by 14 bases; junction bases not matched to a gene: 15. Germline CDR1 reads SGHDT; CDR2 reads YYEEEE. CDR3 length: 15 residues. The DNA of the CDR3 is TGTGCCAGCAGCTTTCGGGACAGAAGAATGAAAAGGCTGTTTTTT. Amino acids: CASSFRDRRMKRLFF.

This clonotype turned up a few times. The rearrangement links TRBV14 to TRBJ1-2; D not certain. V was cut by 1 base and J by 2 bases, with 5 bases left in between. The CDR3 runs to 13 residues. The germline V gene encodes CDR1 SGHDN and CDR2 FVKESK. The CDR3 is CASSQAGNYGYTF. DNA for the CDR3: TGTGCCAGCAGCCAAGCCGGAAACTATGGCTACACCTTC.

This clonotype was counted only a few times. J is TRBJ2-2 and V is TRBV5-4; TRBD1 matches at 10 bases. The V segment lost 3 bases and the J segment 4 bases; nucleotides outside the gene matches: 6. Germline CDR1 is SGHNT and CDR2 is YYREEE (reference sequence). The CDR3 consists of 16 residues. As DNA, the CDR3 is TGTGCCAGCAGCTCGACAGGGGGCCGCAGCACCGGGGAGCTGTTTTTT. Translation: CASSSTGGRSTGELFF.

This clonotype appeared a few times. The rearrangement links TRBV7-8 to TRBJ1-3; D is possibly TRBD1 (5 bases). The ends were cut back, 1 base at V and 0 bases at J, with 16 bases in the middle. The CDR3 has 18 residues. Germline V gene data show CDR1 as SGHVS and CDR2 as FQNEAQ. CDR3 in DNA: TGTGCCAGCAGCTTAGGGGCGACAGCCAGAAGCTCTGGAAACACCATATATTTT. It translates to CASSLGATARSSGNTIYF. The full variable domain, its missing parts supplied by reference TRBV7-8 and TRBJ1-3, is GAGVSQSPRYKVAKRGQDVALRCDPISGHVSLFWYQQALGQGPEFLTYFQNEAQLDKSGLPSDRFFAERPEGSVSTLKIQRTQQEDSAVYLCASSLGATARSSGNTIYFGEGSWLTVV.

J is TRBJ1-3 and V is TRBV29-1; D remains ambiguous. The length of the CDR3 is 13 residues. Germline assignment: CDR1 SQVTM and CDR2 ANQGSEA. Trimming pared 5 bases from V and 0 bases from J, leaving 8 bases between. The CDR3 here is CSVRLVSGNTIYF. In nucleotides, the CDR3 is TGCAGCGTTCGGCTCGTCTCTGGAAACACCATATATTTT.

The CDR3 bases are TGTGCCAGCAGCCCCGAACCCACAGATACGCAGTATTTT. This gives the protein CASSPEPTDTQYF. This chain connects TRBV5-6 to TRBJ2-3; D remains unclear. This CDR3 contains 13 residues. Per germline, CDR1 SGHDT and CDR2 YYEEEE. V dropped 4 bases and J dropped 2 bases, with 8 bases sitting between them.

The V and J genes are TRBV30 and TRBJ1-1; D perhaps matches TRBD1 (5 bases). The germline V and J ends were trimmed by 4 bases and 7 bases, with 16 bases remaining between them. This CDR3 has 13 amino acids. Germline assignment: CDR1 GTSNPN and CDR2 SVGIG (reference sequence). In DNA, the CDR3 is TGTGCCTGGACCTCACAGGTTATGGATGAAGCTTTCTTT. Amino acids: CAWTSQVMDEAFF.